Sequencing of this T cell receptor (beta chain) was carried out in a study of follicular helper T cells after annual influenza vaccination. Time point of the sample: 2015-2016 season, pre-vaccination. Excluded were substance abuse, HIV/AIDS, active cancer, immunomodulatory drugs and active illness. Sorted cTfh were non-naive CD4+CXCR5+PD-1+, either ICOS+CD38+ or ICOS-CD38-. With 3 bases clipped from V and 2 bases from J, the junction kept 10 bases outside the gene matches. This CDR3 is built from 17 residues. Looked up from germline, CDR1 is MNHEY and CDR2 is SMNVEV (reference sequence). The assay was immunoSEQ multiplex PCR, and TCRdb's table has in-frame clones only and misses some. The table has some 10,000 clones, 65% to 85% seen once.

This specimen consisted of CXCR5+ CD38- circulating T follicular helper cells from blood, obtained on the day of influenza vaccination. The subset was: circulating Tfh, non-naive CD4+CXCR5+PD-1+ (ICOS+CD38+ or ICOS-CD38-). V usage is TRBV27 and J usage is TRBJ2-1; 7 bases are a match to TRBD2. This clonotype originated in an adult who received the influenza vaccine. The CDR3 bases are TGTGCCAGCAGTTTTAGATTCGGCGGGACTACCTACAATGAGCAGTTCTTC. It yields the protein CASSFRFGGTTYNEQFF.